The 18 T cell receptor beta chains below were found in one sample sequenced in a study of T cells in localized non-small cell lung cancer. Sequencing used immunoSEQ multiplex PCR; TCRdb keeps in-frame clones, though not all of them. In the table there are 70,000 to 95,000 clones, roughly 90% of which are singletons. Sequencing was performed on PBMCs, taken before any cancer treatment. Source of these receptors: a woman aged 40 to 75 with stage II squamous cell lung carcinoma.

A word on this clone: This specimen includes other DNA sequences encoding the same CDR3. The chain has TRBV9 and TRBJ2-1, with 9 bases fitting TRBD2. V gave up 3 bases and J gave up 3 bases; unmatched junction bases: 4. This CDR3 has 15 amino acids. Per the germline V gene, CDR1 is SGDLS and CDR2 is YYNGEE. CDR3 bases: TGTGCCAGCAGCGCGTTAGCGGGGGACTACAATGAGCAGTTCTTC. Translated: CASSALAGDYNEQFF.

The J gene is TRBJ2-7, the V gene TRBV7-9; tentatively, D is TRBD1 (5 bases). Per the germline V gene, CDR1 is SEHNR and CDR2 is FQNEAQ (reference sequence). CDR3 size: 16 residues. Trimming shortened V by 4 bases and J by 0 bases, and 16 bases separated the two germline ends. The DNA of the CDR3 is TGTGCCAGCAGCTCCCTGACGCTGACAGCCTCCTACGAGCAGTACTTC. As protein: CASSSLTLTASYEQYF.

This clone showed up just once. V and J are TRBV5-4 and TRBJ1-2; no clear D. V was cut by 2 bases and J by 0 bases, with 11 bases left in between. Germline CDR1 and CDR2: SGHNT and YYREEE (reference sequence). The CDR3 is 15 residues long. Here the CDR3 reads CASSFQSLANYGYTF. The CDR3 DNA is TGTGCCAGCAGCTTCCAGTCACTAGCTAACTATGGCTACACCTTC. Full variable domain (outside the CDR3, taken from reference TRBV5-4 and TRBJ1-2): ETGVTQSPTHLIKTRGQQVTLRCSSQSGHNTVSWYQQALGQGPQFIFQYYREEENGRGNFPPRFSGLQFPNYSSELNVNALELDDSALYLCASSFQSLANYGYTFGSGTRLTVV.

This CDR3 is CASNAGGNTEAFF. CDR3 coding DNA: TGTGCCAGCAACGCAGGGGGGAACACTGAAGCTTTCTTT. This sequence joins TRBV6-1 and TRBJ1-1; 7 bases map to TRBD1. The CDR3 has 13 amino acids. CDR1 and CDR2 (germline): MNHNS, SASEGT. The ends lost 7 bases at V and 1 base at J; junction bases unmatched: 3.

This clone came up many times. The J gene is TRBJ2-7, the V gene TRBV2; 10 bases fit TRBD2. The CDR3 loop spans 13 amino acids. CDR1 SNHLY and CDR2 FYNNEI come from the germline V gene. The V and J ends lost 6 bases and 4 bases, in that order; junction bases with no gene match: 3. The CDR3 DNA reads TGTGCCAGCAGCCAACTAGCGGGGTACGAGCAGTACTTC. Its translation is CASSQLAGYEQYF. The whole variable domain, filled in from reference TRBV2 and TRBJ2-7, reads EPEVTQTPSHQVTQMGQEVILRCVPISNHLYFYWYRQILGQKVEFLVSFYNNEISEKSEIFDDQFSVERPDGSNFTLKIRSTKLEDSAMYFCASSQLAGYEQYFGPGTRLTVT.

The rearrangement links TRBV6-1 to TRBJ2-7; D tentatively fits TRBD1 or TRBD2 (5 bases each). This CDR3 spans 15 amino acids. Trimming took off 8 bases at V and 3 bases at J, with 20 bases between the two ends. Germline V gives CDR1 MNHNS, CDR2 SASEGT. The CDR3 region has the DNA TGTGCCAGCCTGGGGGTATCCCAGGGACGCTACGAGCAGTACTTC. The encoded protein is CASLGVSQGRYEQYF.

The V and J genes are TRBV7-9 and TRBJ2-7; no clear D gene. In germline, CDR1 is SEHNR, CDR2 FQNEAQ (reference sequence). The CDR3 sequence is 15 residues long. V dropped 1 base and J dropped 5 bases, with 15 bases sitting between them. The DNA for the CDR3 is TGTGCCAGCAGCTTAGTGGTCGGAAGGAACAACGAGCAGTACTTC. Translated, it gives CASSLVVGRNNEQYF.

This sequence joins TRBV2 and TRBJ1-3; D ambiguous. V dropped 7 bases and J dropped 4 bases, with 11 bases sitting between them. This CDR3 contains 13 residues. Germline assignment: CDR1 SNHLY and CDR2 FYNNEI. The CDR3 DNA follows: TGTGCCAGCACCTCTGAGAGGGGAAACACCATATATTTT. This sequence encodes CASTSERGNTIYF.

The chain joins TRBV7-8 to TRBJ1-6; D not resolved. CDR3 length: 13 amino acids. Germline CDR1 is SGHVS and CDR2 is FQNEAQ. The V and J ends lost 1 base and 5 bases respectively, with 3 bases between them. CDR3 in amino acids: CASSLEDNSPLHF. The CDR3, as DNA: TGTGCCAGCAGCTTAGAGGATAATTCACCCCTCCACTTT.

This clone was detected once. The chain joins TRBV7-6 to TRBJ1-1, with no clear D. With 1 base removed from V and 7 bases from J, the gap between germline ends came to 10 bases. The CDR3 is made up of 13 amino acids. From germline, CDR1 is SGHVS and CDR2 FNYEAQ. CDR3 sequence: CASSLGPRVEAFF. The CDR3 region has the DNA TGTGCCAGCAGCTTAGGTCCCAGAGTTGAAGCTTTCTTT.

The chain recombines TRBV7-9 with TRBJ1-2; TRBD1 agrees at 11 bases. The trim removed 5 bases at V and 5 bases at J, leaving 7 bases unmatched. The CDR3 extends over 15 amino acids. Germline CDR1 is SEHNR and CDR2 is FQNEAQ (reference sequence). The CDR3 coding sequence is TGTGCCAGCAGCCGTGGACAGGGGGCTACTTATGGCTACACCTTC. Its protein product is CASSRGQGATYGYTF.

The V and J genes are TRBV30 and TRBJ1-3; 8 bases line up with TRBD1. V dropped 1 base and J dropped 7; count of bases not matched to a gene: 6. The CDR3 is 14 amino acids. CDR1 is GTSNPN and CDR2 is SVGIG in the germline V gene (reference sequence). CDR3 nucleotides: TGTGCCTGGAGTGGGCAGGGGGCGGCTAACACCATATATTTT. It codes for CAWSGQGAANTIYF.

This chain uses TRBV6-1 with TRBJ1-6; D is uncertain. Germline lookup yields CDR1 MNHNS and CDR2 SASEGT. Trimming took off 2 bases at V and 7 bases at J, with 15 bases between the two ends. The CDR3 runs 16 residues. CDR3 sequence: CASSEWEQLLNSPLHF. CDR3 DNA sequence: TGTGCCAGCAGTGAATGGGAACAGCTATTGAATTCACCCCTCCACTTT.

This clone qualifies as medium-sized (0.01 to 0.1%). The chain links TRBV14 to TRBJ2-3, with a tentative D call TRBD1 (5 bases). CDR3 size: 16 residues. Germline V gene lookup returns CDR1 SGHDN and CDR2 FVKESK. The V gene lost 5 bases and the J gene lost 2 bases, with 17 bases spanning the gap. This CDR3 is CASSGQGRLSTDTQYF. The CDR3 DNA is TGTGCCAGCAGCGGGCAGGGAAGACTTTCCACAGATACGCAGTATTTT.

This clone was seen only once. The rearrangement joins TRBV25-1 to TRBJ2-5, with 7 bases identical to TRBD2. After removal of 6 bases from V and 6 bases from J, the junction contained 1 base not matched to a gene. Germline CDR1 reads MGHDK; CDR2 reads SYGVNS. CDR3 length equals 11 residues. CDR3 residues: CASRGGQTQYF. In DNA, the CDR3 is TGTGCCAGCAGGGGAGGGCAGACCCAGTACTTC.

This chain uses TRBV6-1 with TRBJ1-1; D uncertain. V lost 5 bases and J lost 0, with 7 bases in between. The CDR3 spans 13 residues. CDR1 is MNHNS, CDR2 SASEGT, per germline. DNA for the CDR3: TGTGCCAGCAGTTTTGACTTGAACACTGAAGCTTTCTTT. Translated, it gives CASSFDLNTEAFF.

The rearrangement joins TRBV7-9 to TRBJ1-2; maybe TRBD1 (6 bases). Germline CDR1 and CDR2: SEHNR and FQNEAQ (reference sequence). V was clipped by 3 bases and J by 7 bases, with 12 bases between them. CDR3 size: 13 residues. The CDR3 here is CASSFGGRSGYTF. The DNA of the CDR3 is TGTGCCAGCAGCTTTGGGGGGCGAAGTGGCTACACCTTC.

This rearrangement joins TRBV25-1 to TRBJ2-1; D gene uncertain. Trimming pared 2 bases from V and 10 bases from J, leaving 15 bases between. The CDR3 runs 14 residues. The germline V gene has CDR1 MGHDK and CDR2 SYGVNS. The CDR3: CASSEAAPRKEQFF. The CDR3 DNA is TGTGCCAGCAGTGAAGCCGCACCAAGGAAGGAGCAGTTCTTC.